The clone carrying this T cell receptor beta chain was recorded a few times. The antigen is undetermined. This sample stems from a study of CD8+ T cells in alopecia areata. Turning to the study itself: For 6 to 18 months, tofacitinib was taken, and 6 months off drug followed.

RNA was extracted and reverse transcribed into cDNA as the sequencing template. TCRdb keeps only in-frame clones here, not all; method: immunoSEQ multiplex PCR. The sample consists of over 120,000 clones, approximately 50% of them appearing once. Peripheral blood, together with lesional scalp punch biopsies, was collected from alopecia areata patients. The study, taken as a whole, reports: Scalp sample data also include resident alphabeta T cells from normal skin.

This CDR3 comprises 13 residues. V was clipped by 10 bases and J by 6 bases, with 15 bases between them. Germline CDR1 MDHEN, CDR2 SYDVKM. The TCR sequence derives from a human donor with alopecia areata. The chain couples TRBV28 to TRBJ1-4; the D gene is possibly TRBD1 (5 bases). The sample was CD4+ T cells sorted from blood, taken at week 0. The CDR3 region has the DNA TGTGCCACCATGGGGCCCTCTTATGAAAAACTGTTTTTT. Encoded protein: CATMGPSYEKLFF.